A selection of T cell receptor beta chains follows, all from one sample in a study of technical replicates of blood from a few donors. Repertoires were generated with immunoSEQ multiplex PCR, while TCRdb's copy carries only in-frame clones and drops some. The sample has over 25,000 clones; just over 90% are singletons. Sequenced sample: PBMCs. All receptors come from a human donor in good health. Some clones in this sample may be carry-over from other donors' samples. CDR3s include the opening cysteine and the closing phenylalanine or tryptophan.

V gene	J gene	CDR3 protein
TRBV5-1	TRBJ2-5	CASSSPGGETQYF
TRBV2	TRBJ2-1	CASTRTSGSGNEQFF
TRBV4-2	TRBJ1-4	CASSQDLGREGKLFF
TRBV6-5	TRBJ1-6	CASSTPGQHNSPLHF
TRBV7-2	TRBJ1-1	CASSFTGNTEAFF
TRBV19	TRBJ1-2	CASSPQDRSYGYTF
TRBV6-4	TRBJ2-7	CASSLSEGYEQYF
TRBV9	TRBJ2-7	CASSVEVSERYEQYF
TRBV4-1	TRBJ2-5	CASSSRTGIETQYF
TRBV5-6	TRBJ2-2	CASSSKTAGVFGELFF
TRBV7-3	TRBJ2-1	CASSLTGTGVPDEQFF
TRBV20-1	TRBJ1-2	CSANDFYGYTF
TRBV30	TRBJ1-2	CAWSVDLNYGYTF
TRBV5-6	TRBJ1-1	CASSLDRIKTEAFF
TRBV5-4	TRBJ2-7	CASSPTGDRSYEQYF
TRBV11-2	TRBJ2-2	CASSRSGGLHRELFF
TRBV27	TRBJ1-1	CASRANTARSVEAFF
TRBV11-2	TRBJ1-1	CATSLRGTEAFF
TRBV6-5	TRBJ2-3	CASTLSGGSTDTQYF
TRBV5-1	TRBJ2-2	CASSFDSRNTGELFF
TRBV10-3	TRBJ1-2	CAIGRDKGVYGYTF
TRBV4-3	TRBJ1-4	CASSQGPRLDNEKLFF
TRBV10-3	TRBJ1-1	CAIREKGSNTEAFF
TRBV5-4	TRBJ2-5	CASSLAGETQYF
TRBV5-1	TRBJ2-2	CASSPGHRGNTGELFF
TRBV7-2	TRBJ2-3	CASSTGQYTQYF
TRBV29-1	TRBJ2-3	CSAAGGRGTDTQYF
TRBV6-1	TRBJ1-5	CASTPGQTNQPQHF
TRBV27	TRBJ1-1	CASSLPTGVAFF
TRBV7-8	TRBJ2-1	CASRNRDRGLDEQFF
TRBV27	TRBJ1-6	CASSLRRPNYNSPLHF
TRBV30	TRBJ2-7	CAWSWRRSYEQYF
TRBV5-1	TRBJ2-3	CASSQLAGSVADTQYF
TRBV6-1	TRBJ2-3	CASRELPPGLTSPGDTQYF
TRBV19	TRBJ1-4	CASSIVADTSEKLFF
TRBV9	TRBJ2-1	CASSVGAGGPYNEQFF
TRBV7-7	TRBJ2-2	CASSFGTVAGELFF
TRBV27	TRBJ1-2	CASGNRGLGYTF
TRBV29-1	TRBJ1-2	CSVEVAGKGYTF
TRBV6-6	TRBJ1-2	CASSYWTLNYGYTF
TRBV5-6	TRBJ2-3	CASSSRFRTDTQYF
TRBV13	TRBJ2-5	CASSPSGQETQYF
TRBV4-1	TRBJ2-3	CASSQAGRDYAGTDTQYF
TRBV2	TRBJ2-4	CASRQELGSKNIQYF
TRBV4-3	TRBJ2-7	CASSRLGTGDEQYF
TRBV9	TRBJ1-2	CASSSGDRRLGYGYTF
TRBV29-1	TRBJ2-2	CSVRLDSNTGELFF
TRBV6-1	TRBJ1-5	CASSDRGNSNQPQHF
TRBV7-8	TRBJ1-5	CASSGTGNNQPQHF
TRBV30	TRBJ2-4	CAWSRGGQNIQYF
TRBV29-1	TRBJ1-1	CSGGAMNTEAFF
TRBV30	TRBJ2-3	CAWSVQRRGSGQRTDTQYF
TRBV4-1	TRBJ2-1	CASSPWTGRDNEQFF
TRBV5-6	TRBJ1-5	CASSSSGIGQPQHF